This T cell receptor (beta chain) stems from a study of cytotoxic CD8 clonotypes in ibrutinib-treated CLL. Overall study results and limits: The study found baseline clonality above age-matched healthy donors, tracking circulating CD8+ T-cell counts. Public clonotypes, found uncommonly, either contracted or stayed stable on treatment.

CDR1 is SGHAT and CDR2 is FQNNGV in the germline V gene. The CDR3 totals 14 residues. V shed 3 bases and J shed 2 bases, with 10 bases lying between them. Sequencing was performed with immunoSEQ multiplex PCR; in TCRdb, only in-frame clones are kept and a portion is missing. Here the sample spans some 200,000 clones, 75% to 80% being singletons. On this clone: What it binds is not known.

The chain joins TRBV11-2 to TRBJ1-2; D might be TRBD1 (6 bases). This specimen consisted of PBMCs, obtained after 12 months of ibrutinib treatment. The receptor comes from a human donor with chronic lymphocytic leukemia. The CDR3 coding sequence is TGTGCCAGCAGCTTTGGACAGCCAAACTATGGCTACACCTTC. Translating it yields CASSFGQPNYGYTF.